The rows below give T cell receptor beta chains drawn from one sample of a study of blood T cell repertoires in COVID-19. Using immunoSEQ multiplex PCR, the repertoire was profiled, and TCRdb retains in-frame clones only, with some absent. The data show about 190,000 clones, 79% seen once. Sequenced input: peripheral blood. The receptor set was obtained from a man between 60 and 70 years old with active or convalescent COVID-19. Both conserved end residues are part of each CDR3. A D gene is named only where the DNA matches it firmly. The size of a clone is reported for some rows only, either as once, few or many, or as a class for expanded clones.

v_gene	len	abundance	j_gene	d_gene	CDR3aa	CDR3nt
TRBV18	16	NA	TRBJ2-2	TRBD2	CASSPPGGRNTGELFF	TGTGCCAGCTCACCGCCCGGGGGGAGAAACACCGGGGAGCTGTTTTTT
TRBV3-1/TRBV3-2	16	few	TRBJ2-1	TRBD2	CASSLRGLAGGGEQFF	TGTGCCAGCAGCTTACGGGGACTAGCGGGCGGCGGTGAGCAGTTCTTC
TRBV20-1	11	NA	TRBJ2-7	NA	CSALPGEEQYF	TGCAGTGCTCTTCCAGGGGAAGAGCAGTACTTC
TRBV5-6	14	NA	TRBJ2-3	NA	CASSRPGRTDTQYF	TGTGCCAGCAGCAGGCCGGGTCGCACAGATACGCAGTATTTT
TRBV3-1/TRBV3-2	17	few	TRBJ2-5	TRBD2	CASSLRRLQREGQTQYF	TGTGCCAGCAGCTTACGTCGTTTACAGCGGGAGGGCCAGACCCAGTACTTC
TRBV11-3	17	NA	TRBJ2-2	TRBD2	CASSKDQFSGSTGELFF	TGTGCCAGCAGCAAGGACCAATTTAGCGGGAGCACCGGGGAGCTGTTTTTT
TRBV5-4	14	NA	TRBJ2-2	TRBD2	CASSLTSGEGELFF	TGTGCCAGCAGCTTGACTAGCGGGGAAGGGGAGCTGTTTTTT
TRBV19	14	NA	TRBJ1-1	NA	CASSILTDNTEAFF	TGTGCCAGTAGTATTTTGACAGACAACACTGAAGCTTTCTTT
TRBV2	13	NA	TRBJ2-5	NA	CATLSRGGETQYF	TGTGCCACCCTTAGTAGGGGGGGGGAGACCCAGTACTTC
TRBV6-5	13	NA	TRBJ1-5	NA	CASSRGYNQPQHF	TGTGCCAGCAGCAGGGGATACAATCAGCCCCAGCATTTT
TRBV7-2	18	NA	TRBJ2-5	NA	CASSPAGLGGRSQETQYF	TGTGCCAGCAGCCCAGCGGGTTTGGGGGGGCGGAGCCAAGAGACCCAGTACTTC
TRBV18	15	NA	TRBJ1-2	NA	CASSPPGGDTYGYTF	TGTGCCAGCTCACCTCCCGGGGGGGATACCTATGGCTACACCTTC
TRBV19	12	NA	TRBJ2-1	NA	CASSIVRNEQFF	TGTGCCAGTAGTATAGTTCGCAATGAGCAGTTCTTC
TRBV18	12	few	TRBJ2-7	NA	CASSTNSYEQYF	TGTGCCAGCTCAACAAACTCCTACGAGCAGTACTTC
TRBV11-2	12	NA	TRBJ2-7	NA	CASSSTRYEQYF	TGTGCCAGCAGCTCGACTAGATACGAGCAGTACTTC
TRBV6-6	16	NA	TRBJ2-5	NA	CASSTPGQIVQETQYF	TGTGCCAGCAGTACCCCCGGACAGATAGTCCAAGAGACCCAGTACTTC
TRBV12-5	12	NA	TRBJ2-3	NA	CASGYRSGTQYF	TGTGCTAGTGGTTACCGTAGCGGCACGCAGTATTTT
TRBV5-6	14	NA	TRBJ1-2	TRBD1	CASSLRQGSYGYTF	TGTGCCAGCAGCTTGAGACAGGGCAGCTATGGCTACACCTTC
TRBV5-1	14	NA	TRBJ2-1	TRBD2	CASSLAGTYNEQFF	TGCGCCAGCAGCTTAGCGGGAACCTACAATGAGCAGTTCTTC
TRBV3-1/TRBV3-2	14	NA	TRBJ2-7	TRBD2	CASSHTSGFYEQYF	TGTGCCAGCAGCCATACTAGCGGATTCTACGAGCAGTACTTC
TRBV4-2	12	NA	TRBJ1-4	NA	CASSQLGEKLFF	TGTGCCAGCAGCCAGCTCGGGGAAAAACTGTTTTTT
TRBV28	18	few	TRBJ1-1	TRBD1	CASSPKLTGTGARTEAFF	TGTGCCAGCAGTCCAAAACTCACCGGGACAGGGGCGCGGACTGAAGCTTTCTTT
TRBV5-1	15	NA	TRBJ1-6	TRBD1	CASSLEGQGNSPLHF	TGCGCCAGCAGCTTGGAGGGACAGGGTAATTCACCCCTCCACTTT
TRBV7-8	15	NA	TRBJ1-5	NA	CASSLVYGNDQPQHF	TGTGCCAGCAGCTTAGTTTACGGGAATGATCAGCCCCAGCATTTT
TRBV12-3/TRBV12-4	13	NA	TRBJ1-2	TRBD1	CASSLVQGLGYTF	TGTGCCAGCAGTTTAGTACAGGGGTTGGGCTACACCTTC
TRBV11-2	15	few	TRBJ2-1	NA	CASSLSQGRNNEQFF	TGTGCCAGCAGCTTATCACAGGGCCGGAACAATGAGCAGTTCTTC
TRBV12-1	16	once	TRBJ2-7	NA	CASSFEGQGVSYEQYF	TGTGCCAGCAGCTTTGAGGGACAGGGGGTGTCCTACGAGCAGTACTTC
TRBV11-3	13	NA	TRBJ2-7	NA	CASSLDMKHEQYF	TGTGCCAGCAGCTTAGATATGAAGCACGAGCAGTACTTC
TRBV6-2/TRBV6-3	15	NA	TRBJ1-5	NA	CASSSGVGRGQPQHF	TGTGCCAGCAGTTCGGGGGTCGGCCGGGGTCAGCCCCAGCATTTT
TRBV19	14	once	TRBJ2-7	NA	CASSTSGFTYEQYF	TGTGCCAGTAGCACCTCGGGATTTACCTACGAGCAGTACTTC
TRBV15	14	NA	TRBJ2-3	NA	CATSTGVAVRTQYF	TGTGCCACCAGCACGGGGGTTGCGGTACGTACGCAGTATTTT
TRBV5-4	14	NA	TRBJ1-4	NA	CASSLADYGEKLFF	TGTGCCAGCAGCCTAGCGGACTATGGTGAAAAACTGTTTTTT
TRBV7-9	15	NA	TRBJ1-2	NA	CASSYSGHLNYGYTF	TGTGCCAGCAGCTACTCGGGACACCTGAACTATGGCTACACCTTC
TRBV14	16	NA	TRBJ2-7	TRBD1	CASSLLRGRRHPKQYF	TGTGCCAGCAGCCTCCTCAGGGGGCGCCGCCATCCGAAGCAGTACTTC
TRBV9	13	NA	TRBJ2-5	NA	CASSVATGETQYF	TGTGCCAGCAGCGTAGCTACCGGGGAGACCCAGTACTTC
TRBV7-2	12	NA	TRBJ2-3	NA	CASSAAADTQYF	TGTGCCAGCAGCGCGGCGGCAGATACGCAGTATTTT
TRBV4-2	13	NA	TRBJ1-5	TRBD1	CASSQDDGTGIHF	TGTGCCAGCAGCCAAGACGACGGGACAGGAATACATTTT
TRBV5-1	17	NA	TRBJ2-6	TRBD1	CASSPGTGGAGANVLTF	TGCGCCAGCAGCCCCGGGACAGGGGGCGCCGGGGCCAACGTCCTGACTTTC
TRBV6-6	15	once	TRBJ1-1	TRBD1	CASTWTGGMNTEAFF	TGTGCCAGCACCTGGACAGGGGGCATGAACACTGAAGCTTTCTTT
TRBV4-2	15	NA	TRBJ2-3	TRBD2	CASSPLAGDSDTQYF	TGTGCCAGCAGCCCTCTAGCGGGAGACTCGGATACGCAGTATTTT
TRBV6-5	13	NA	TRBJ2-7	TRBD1	CASNRRQGSEQYF	TGTGCCAGCAACCGACGACAGGGATCCGAGCAGTACTTC
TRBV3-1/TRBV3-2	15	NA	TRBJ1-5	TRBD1	CASSPQGTANQPQHF	TGTGCCAGCAGCCCCCAGGGGACAGCTAATCAGCCCCAGCATTTT
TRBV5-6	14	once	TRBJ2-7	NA	CASSLRGGPYEQYF	TGTGCCAGCAGCTTGAGGGGGGGCCCCTACGAGCAGTACTTC
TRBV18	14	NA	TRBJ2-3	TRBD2	CASREDGGTDTQYF	TGTGCCAGCCGGGAGGATGGAGGCACAGATACGCAGTATTTT
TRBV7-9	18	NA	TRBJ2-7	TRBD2	CASSITGLAGLSSYEQYF	TGTGCCAGCAGCATTACGGGACTAGCGGGGCTTTCCTCCTACGAGCAGTACTTC
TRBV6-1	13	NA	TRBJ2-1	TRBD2	CASSELAGNEQFF	TGTGCCAGCAGTGAGCTAGCGGGAAATGAGCAGTTCTTC
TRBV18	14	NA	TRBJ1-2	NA	CASSPLTSNYGYTF	TGTGCCAGCTCACCACTGACAAGCAACTATGGCTACACCTTC
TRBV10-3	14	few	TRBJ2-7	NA	CAISESHSSYEQYF	TGTGCCATCAGTGAGTCGCACAGTTCCTACGAGCAGTACTTC
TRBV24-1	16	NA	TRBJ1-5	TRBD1	CATSAGDRGGNQPQHF	TGTGCCACCAGTGCCGGCGACAGGGGTGGCAATCAGCCCCAGCATTTT
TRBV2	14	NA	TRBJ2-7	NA	CASRKGSGYYEQYF	TGTGCCAGCAGGAAGGGTAGCGGATACTACGAGCAGTACTTC
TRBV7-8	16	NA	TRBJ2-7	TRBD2	CASSLQRGGMSLEQYF	TGTGCCAGCAGCTTACAACGGGGGGGGATGTCCCTGGAGCAGTACTTC
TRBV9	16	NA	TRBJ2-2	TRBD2	CASSLRLASNTGELFF	TGTGCCAGCAGTCTAAGACTAGCGAGCAACACCGGGGAGCTGTTTTTT
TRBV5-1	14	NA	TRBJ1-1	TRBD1	CASSRQGADTEAFF	TGCGCCAGCAGCCGACAGGGGGCGGACACTGAAGCTTTCTTT
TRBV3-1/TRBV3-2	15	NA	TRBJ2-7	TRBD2	CASTRFLAGGGEQYF	TGTGCCAGCACCCGGTTTCTAGCGGGAGGGGGTGAGCAGTACTTC
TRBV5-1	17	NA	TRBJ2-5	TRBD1	CASSQRGTGLRWETQYF	TGCGCCAGCAGCCAAAGGGGGACAGGGCTTCGCTGGGAGACCCAGTACTTC